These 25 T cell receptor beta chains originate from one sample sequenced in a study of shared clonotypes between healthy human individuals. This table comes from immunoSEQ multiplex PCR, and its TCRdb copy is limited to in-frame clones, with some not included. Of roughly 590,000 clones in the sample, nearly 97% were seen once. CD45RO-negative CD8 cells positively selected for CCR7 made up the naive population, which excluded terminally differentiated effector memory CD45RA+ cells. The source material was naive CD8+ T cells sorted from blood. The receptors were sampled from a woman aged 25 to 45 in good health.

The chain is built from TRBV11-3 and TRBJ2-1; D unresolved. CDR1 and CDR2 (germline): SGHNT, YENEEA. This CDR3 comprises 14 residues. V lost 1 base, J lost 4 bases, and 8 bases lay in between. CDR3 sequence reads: CASSLGAKYNEQFF. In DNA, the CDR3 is TGTGCCAGCAGCTTAGGGGCCAAATACAATGAGCAGTTCTTC. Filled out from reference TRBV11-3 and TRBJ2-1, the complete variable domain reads EAGVVQSPRYKIIEKKQPVAFWCNPISGHNTLYWYLQNLGQGPELLIRYENEEAVDDSQLPKDRFSAERLKGVDSTLKIQPAELGDSAVYLCASSLGAKYNEQFFGPGTRLTVL.

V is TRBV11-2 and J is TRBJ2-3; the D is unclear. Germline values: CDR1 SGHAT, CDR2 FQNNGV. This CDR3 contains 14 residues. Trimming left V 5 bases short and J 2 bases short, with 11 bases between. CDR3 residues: CASSPSRYTDTQYF. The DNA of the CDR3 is TGTGCCAGCAGCCCGTCGAGGTACACAGATACGCAGTATTTT.

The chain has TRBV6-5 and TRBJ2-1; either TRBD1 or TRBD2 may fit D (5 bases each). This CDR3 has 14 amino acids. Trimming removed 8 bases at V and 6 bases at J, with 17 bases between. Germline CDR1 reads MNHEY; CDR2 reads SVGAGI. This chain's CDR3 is CASGERGSSNEQFF. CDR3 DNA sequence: TGTGCCAGCGGAGAGAGGGGCTCTTCCAATGAGCAGTTCTTC.

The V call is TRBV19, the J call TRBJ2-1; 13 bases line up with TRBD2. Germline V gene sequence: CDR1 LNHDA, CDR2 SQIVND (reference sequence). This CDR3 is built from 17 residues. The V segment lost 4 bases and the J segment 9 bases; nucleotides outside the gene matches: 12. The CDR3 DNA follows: TGTGCCAGTAGTAGAGACAGAGAAGGACTAGCGGGAGTTGAGCAGTTCTTC. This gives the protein CASSRDREGLAGVEQFF.

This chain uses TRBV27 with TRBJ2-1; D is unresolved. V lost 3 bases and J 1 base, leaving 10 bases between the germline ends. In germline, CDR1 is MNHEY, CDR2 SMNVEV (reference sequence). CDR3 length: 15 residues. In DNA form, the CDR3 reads TGTGCCAGCAGTTTTGTGGTCAGGTCCTACAATGAGCAGTTCTTC. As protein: CASSFVVRSYNEQFF.

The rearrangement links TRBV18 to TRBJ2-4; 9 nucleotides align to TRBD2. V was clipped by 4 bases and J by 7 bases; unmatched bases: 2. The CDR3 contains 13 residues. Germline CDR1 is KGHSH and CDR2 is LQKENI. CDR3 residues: CASSRSGRNIQYF. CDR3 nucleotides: TGTGCCAGCTCACGCAGCGGGAGGAACATTCAGTACTTC.

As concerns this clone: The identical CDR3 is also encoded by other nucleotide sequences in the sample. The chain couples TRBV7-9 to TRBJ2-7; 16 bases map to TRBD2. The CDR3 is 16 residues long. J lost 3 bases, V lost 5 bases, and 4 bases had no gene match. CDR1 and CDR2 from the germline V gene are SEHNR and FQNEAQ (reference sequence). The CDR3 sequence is CASSPGLAGGLYEQYF. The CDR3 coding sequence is TGTGCCAGCAGCCCGGGACTAGCGGGAGGGCTCTACGAGCAGTACTTC.

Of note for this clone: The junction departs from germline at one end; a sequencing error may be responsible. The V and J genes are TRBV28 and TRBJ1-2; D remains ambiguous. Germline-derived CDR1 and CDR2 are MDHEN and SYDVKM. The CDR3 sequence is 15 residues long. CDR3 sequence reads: CATHRVGISHYGYTF. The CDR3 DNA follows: TGCGCTACTCATAGGGTCGGAATTTCCCACTATGGCTACACCTTC.

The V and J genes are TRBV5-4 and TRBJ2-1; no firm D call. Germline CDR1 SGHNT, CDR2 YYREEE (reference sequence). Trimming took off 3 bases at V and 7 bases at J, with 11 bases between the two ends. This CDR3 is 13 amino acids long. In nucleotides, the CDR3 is TGTGCCAGCAGCTGGGGTTTAGGGAATGAGCAGTTCTTC. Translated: CASSWGLGNEQFF. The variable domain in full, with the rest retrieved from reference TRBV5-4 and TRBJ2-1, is ETGVTQSPTHLIKTRGQQVTLRCSSQSGHNTVSWYQQALGQGPQFIFQYYREEENGRGNFPPRFSGLQFPNYSSELNVNALELDDSALYLCASSWGLGNEQFFGPGTRLTVL.

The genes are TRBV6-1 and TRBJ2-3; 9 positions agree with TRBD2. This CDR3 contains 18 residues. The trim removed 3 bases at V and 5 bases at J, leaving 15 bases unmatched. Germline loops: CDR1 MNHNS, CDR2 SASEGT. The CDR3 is CASSEQASGTSLRDTQYF. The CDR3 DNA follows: TGTGCCAGCAGTGAGCAAGCATCCGGGACTAGCCTTCGAGATACGCAGTATTTT.

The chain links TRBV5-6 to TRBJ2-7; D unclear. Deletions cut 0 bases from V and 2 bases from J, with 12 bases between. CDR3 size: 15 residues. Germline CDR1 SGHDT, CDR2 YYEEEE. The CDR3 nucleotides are TGTGCCAGCAGCTTGGCCCGGACCGCGACCTACGAGCAGTACTTC. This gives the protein CASSLARTATYEQYF.

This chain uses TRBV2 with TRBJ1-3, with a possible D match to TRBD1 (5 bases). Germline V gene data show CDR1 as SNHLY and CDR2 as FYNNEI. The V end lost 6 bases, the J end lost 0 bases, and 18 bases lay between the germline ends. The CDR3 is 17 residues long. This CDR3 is CASRATFGDSSGNTIYF. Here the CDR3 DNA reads TGTGCCAGCAGGGCGACCTTTGGGGACTCCTCTGGAAACACCATATATTTT.

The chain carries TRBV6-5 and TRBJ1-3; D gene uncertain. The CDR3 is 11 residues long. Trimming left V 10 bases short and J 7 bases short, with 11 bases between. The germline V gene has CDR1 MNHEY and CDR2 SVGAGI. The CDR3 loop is CATHSRNTIYF. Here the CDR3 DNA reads TGTGCCACACACTCGAGGAACACCATATATTTT.

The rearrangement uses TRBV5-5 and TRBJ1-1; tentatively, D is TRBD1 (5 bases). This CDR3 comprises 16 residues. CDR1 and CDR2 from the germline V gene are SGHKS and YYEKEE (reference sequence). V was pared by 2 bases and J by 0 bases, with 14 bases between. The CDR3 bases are TGTGCCAGCAGCTTTACAGGCTATGAGTTGAACACTGAAGCTTTCTTT. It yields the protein CASSFTGYELNTEAFF.

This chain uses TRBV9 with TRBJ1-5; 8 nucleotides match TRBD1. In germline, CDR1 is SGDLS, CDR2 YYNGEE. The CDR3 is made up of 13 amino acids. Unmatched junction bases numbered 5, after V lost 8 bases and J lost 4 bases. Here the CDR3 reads CASGGTGNQPQHF. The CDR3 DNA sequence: TGTGCCAGTGGGGGGACAGGTAATCAGCCCCAGCATTTT.

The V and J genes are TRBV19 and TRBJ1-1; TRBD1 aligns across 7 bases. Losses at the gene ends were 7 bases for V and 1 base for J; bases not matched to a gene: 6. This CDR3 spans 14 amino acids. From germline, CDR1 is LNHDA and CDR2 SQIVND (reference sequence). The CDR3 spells CASTLTGSNTEAFF. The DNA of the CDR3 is TGTGCCAGTACCCTGACAGGGTCGAACACTGAAGCTTTCTTT.

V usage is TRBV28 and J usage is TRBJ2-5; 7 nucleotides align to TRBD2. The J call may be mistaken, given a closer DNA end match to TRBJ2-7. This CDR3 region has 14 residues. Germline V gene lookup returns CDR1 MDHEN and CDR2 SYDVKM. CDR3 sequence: CASKVAGDSYEQYF. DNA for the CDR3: TGTGCCAGCAAAGTTGCGGGAGACTCCTACGAGCAGTACTTC.

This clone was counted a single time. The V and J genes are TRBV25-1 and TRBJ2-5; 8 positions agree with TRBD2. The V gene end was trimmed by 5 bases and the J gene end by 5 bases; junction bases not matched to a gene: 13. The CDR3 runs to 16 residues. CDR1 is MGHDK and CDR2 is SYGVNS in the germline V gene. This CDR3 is CASSNPAAGERETQYF. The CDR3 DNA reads TGTGCCAGCAGTAACCCTGCAGCGGGAGAAAGGGAGACCCAGTACTTC.

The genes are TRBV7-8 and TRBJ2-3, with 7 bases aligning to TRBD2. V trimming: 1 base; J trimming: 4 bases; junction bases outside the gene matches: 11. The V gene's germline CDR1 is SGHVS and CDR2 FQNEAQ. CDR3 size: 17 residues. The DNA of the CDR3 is TGTGCCAGCAGCTTAGGGGTGGGGCGGGAGTGGTCAGATACGCAGTATTTT. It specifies CASSLGVGREWSDTQYF.

CDR3 coding DNA: TGTGCCGTCGGGACAGGGTGGGAGCAGTACTTC. Translation: CAVGTGWEQYF. The chain combines TRBV7-9 with TRBJ2-7; 9 nucleotides line up with TRBD1. Germline trimming cut 11 bases from V and 7 bases from J; bases unmatched to any gene: 6. The CDR3 runs 11 residues. Germline loops: CDR1 SEHNR, CDR2 FQNEAQ (reference sequence).

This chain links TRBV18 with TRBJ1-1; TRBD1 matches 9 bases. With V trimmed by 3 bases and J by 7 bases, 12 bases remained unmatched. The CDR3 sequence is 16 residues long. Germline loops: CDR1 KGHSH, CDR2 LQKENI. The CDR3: CASSPIRGQGVSEAFF. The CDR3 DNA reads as TGTGCCAGCTCACCCATAAGGGGACAGGGCGTAAGTGAAGCTTTCTTT.

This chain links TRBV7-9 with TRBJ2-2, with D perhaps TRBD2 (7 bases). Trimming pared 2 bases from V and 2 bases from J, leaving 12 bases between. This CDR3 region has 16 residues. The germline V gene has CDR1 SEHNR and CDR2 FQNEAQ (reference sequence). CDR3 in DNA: TGTGCCAGCAGCTTACAGGGGAGGGTCAACACCGGGGAGCTGTTTTTT. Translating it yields CASSLQGRVNTGELFF.

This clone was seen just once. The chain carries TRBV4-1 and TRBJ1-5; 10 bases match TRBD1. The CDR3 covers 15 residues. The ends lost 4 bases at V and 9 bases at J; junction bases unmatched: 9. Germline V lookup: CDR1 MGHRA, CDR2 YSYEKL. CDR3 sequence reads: CASSRGQGPSGPQHF. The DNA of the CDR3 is TGCGCCAGCAGCCGGGGACAGGGGCCTTCTGGGCCCCAGCATTTT.

The CDR3 protein is CASSQRTSGYEQYF. In nucleotides, the CDR3 is TGTGCCAGCAGCCAGCGGACTAGCGGTTACGAGCAGTACTTC. The chain carries TRBV5-4 and TRBJ2-7; 10 bases match TRBD2. V shed 4 bases, J shed 4 bases, and the junction held 5 bases outside the gene matches. This CDR3 has 14 amino acids. Germline loops: CDR1 SGHNT, CDR2 YYREEE (reference sequence).

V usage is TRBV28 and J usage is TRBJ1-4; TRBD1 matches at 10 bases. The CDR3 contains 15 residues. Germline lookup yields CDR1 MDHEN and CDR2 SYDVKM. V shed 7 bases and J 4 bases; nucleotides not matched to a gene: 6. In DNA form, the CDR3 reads TGTGCCAGCACTCAGACAGGGGGCGGTAATGAAAAACTGTTTTTT. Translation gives CASTQTGGGNEKLFF.